Presented here are 11 T cell receptor beta chains from one specimen sequenced in a study of identifying expanded T cells in peripheral blood. Method: immunoSEQ multiplex PCR; TCRdb's copy keeps in-frame clones and lacks some. The repertoire holds just over 90,000 clones, with about 88% as singletons. Sequenced input: blood. The receptors derive from a person aged 18 to 69 in good health.

The chain combines TRBV27 with TRBJ2-2; D is possibly TRBD2 (7 bases). The V gene's germline CDR1 is MNHEY and CDR2 SMNVEV (reference sequence). The CDR3 loop spans 15 amino acids. The germline V and J ends were trimmed by 2 bases and 6 bases, with 13 bases remaining between them. CDR3 residues: CASSLGGGAPGELFF. In DNA form, the CDR3 reads TGTGCCAGCAGTTTAGGAGGGGGGGCCCCCGGGGAGCTGTTTTTT.

This clone was recorded a few times. J is TRBJ2-7 and V is TRBV28; D not certain. The germline gives CDR1 MDHEN, CDR2 SYDVKM. This CDR3 region has 11 residues. V lost 6 bases to trimming and J lost 6 bases, with 9 bases between them. The CDR3 nucleotides read TGTGCCAGCAGACTTCGGTTCGAGCAGTACTTC. Translating it yields CASRLRFEQYF.

As concerns this clone: This sequence may be a read error, since a much larger clone differs from it by one base. In the same sample, other DNA sequences code for this CDR3. This chain joins TRBV6-1 and TRBJ1-2; 11 bases map to TRBD1. In germline, CDR1 is MNHNS, CDR2 SASEGT. Losses at the gene ends were 3 bases for V and 4 bases for J; bases not matched to a gene: 1. The CDR3 covers 14 residues. The CDR3 protein is CASSEGTGGYGYTF. The CDR3 DNA follows: TGTGCCAGCAGTGAGGGGACAGGGGGCTATGGCTACACCTTC.

This rearrangement joins TRBV9 to TRBJ2-3, with 8 nucleotides matching TRBD2. J was trimmed by 2 bases and V by 2 bases; bases with no gene match: 7. The CDR3 runs 16 residues. From germline, CDR1 is SGDLS and CDR2 YYNGEE. For the CDR3, the DNA is TGTGCCAGCAGCGTGCGAGCGGGAGAGTCCACAGATACGCAGTATTTT. It yields the protein CASSVRAGESTDTQYF.

The rearrangement uses TRBV5-1 and TRBJ2-5; D is uncertain. The CDR3 has 12 amino acids. V was shortened by 5 bases and J by 4 bases, with 9 bases between the two germline ends. The germline gives CDR1 SGHRS, CDR2 YFSETQ. This chain's CDR3 is CASRGGPETQYF. Here the CDR3 DNA reads TGCGCCAGCAGAGGTGGGCCAGAGACCCAGTACTTC.

CDR3 protein: CASSQELGHNYGYTF. CDR3 DNA sequence: TGCGCCAGCAGCCAAGAATTAGGCCATAACTATGGCTACACCTTC. The J gene is TRBJ1-2, the V gene TRBV4-3, with unresolved D. Per germline, CDR1 LGHNA and CDR2 YSLEER. The CDR3 has 15 amino acids. Trimming removed 0 bases at V and 1 base at J, with 9 bases between.

The gene calls are TRBV5-8 and TRBJ1-4, with D unclear. Germline V gene sequence: CDR1 SGHTS, CDR2 YDEGEE. Trimming stripped 0 bases from V and 5 bases from J, with 5 bases between. This CDR3 comprises 13 residues. The chain's CDR3 is CASSLVRNEKLFF. DNA for the CDR3: TGTGCCAGCAGCTTGGTACGCAATGAAAAACTGTTTTTT. The full variable domain, in which reference TRBV5-8 and TRBJ1-4 provide the parts outside the CDR3, is EAGVTQSPTHLIKTRGQQATLRCSPISGHTSVYWYQQALGLGLQFLLWYDEGEERNRGNFPPRFSGRQFPNYSSELNVNALELEDSALYLCASSLVRNEKLFFGSGTQLSVL.

This chain connects TRBV15 to TRBJ1-6; weak D call: TRBD1 (5 bases). Germline CDR1 is LNHNV and CDR2 is YYDKDF (reference sequence). This CDR3 has 15 amino acids. V was trimmed by 4 bases and J by 9 bases, leaving 16 bases between them. The CDR3 loop is CATSTGTPRGSPLHF. The CDR3 DNA follows: TGTGCCACCAGCACCGGGACGCCCAGAGGTTCACCCCTCCACTTT.

The chain is built from TRBV6-4 and TRBJ2-3; 10 bases map to TRBD2. Per the germline V gene, CDR1 is MRHNA and CDR2 is SNTAGT. The CDR3 length is 15 residues. V lost 4 bases to trimming and J lost 2 bases; unmatched junction nucleotides: 3. The CDR3 DNA follows: TGTGCCAGCAGTGTTACTAGCGGGGTCACAGATACGCAGTATTTT. Its translation: CASSVTSGVTDTQYF.

This chain joins TRBV23-1 and TRBJ2-5; possibly TRBD1 or TRBD2 for D (5 bases each). TRBV23-1 is treated as an ORF (open reading frame) with a function not yet certain. This CDR3 comprises 17 residues. V was pared by 6 bases and J by 1 base, with 21 bases between. The CDR3 protein is CASSRRNSDTLQETQYF. CDR3 nucleotides: TGCGCCAGCAGCCGGAGGAATTCGGACACCCTCCAAGAGACCCAGTACTTC.

The chain has TRBV27 and TRBJ2-3; possible D gene TRBD2, 5 bases. The CDR3 length is 14 residues. V shed 6 bases and J shed 9 bases, with 19 bases lying between them. The germline V gene has CDR1 MNHEY and CDR2 SMNVEV (reference sequence). CDR3 coding DNA: TGTGCCAGCAGCCAAGGAGACTCCCGGAGGACGCAGTATTTT. Translation: CASSQGDSRRTQYF.